A single sample gave rise to the 12 T cell receptor beta chains below, sequenced in a study of cytomegalovirus exposure and HLA in healthy donors. Primers included in the PCR were 60 Vbeta and 13 Jbeta primers. This table comes from immunoSEQ multiplex PCR, and its TCRdb copy is limited to in-frame clones, with some not included. This sample has 150,000 to 200,000 clones; roughly 90% occur once, and the top ten carry around 0.25%. The sample consisted of PBMCs. Source of these receptors: a girl under two years old in good health and CMV-seronegative.

The chain is built from TRBV30 and TRBJ1-2; D not resolved. This CDR3 is built from 13 residues. Germline V gene lookup returns CDR1 GTSNPN and CDR2 SVGIG (reference sequence). The CDR3: CATGGVGDYGYTF. CDR3 DNA sequence: TGTGCTACCGGCGGGGTTGGTGACTATGGCTACACCTTC.

The rearrangement joins TRBV5-1 to TRBJ2-7, with 7 bases fitting TRBD1. Germline CDR1 and CDR2: SGHRS and YFSETQ. The CDR3 totals 15 residues. The trim removed 4 bases at V and 0 bases at J, leaving 7 bases unmatched. The DNA of the CDR3 is TGCGCCAGCAGCCAAGGGACAGTCTACTCCTACGAGCAGTACTTC. Translated: CASSQGTVYSYEQYF.

This clone appeared once. V usage is TRBV27 and J usage is TRBJ2-7, with 9 bases that match TRBD2. Looked up from germline, CDR1 is MNHEY and CDR2 is SMNVEV (reference sequence). The V segment lost 1 base and the J segment 0 bases; nucleotides outside the gene matches: 7. This CDR3 region has 17 residues. The CDR3 reads CASSLLTSGGSSYEQYF. CDR3 DNA sequence: TGTGCCAGCAGTTTATTGACTAGCGGAGGGAGCTCCTACGAGCAGTACTTC.

The chain combines TRBV4-1 with TRBJ2-5; 11 nucleotides line up with TRBD2. Germline V gene sequence: CDR1 MGHRA, CDR2 YSYEKL. The CDR3 covers 17 residues. Losses at the gene ends were 0 bases for V and 5 bases for J; bases not matched to a gene: 8. CDR3 in amino acids: CASSQEGIAGGPETQYF. CDR3 in DNA: TGCGCCAGCAGCCAAGAAGGGATAGCGGGGGGGCCGGAGACCCAGTACTTC.

V gene TRBV19 combines with J gene TRBJ2-4; 11 nucleotides agree with TRBD1. The J segment lost 8 bases and the V segment lost 3 bases, leaving 3 bases of the junction unmatched. This CDR3 comprises 14 residues. Germline CDR1 LNHDA, CDR2 SQIVND (reference sequence). CDR3 in DNA: TGTGCCAGTAGTATTTGGGGACAGGGGGACATTCAGTACTTC. Protein: CASSIWGQGDIQYF. Full variable domain (outside the CDR3, taken from reference TRBV19 and TRBJ2-4): DGGITQSPKYLFRKEGQNVTLSCEQNLNHDAMYWYRQDPGQGLRLIYYSQIVNDFQKGDIAEGYSVSREKKESFPLTVTSAQKNPTAFYLCASSIWGQGDIQYFGAGTRLSVL.

This chain joins TRBV29-1 and TRBJ2-3; D might be TRBD2 (5 bases). Trimming took off 8 bases at V and 2 bases at J, with 14 bases between the two ends. This CDR3 is 13 amino acids long. Germline CDR1 reads SQVTM; CDR2 reads ANQGSEA. The chain's CDR3 is CSKRGSNTDTQYF. As DNA, the CDR3 is TGCAGCAAAAGAGGGTCAAACACAGATACGCAGTATTTT.

The chain uses TRBV4-2 and TRBJ2-1; a weak D match, TRBD1 (6 bases). CDR1 is LGHNA, CDR2 YNFKEQ, per germline. The germline V and J ends were trimmed by 6 bases and 0 bases, with 12 bases remaining between them. This CDR3 is built from 15 residues. CDR3 residues: CASSFGTPSYNEQFF. The CDR3 DNA is TGTGCCAGCAGTTTCGGGACACCCTCCTACAATGAGCAGTTCTTC.

The J gene is TRBJ2-3, the V gene TRBV5-1, with 11 nucleotides matching TRBD2. The CDR3 length is 15 residues. Trimming took 6 bases from V and 2 from J; bases not matched to a gene: 5. In germline, CDR1 is SGHRS, CDR2 YFSETQ. CDR3 amino acids: CASTWTSGPTDTQYF. DNA of the CDR3: TGCGCCAGCACCTGGACTAGCGGGCCCACAGATACGCAGTATTTT.

This chain connects TRBV2 to TRBJ1-2; TRBD1 might be the D (6 bases). Germline V CDR1 and CDR2: SNHLY, FYNNEI. The length of the CDR3 is 14 residues. V lost 3 bases and J 4 bases, leaving 12 bases between the germline ends. This chain's CDR3 is CASSEATGSYGYTF. Here the CDR3 DNA reads TGTGCCAGCAGTGAGGCGACAGGCTCCTATGGCTACACCTTC.

The CDR3 DNA is TGCGCCAGCAGCTTGGTGGGACTATCTTACGAGCAGTACTTC. It is translated as CASSLVGLSYEQYF. The chain joins TRBV5-1 to TRBJ2-7; 7 bases fit TRBD2. V lost 0 bases and J lost 4; bases outside the gene matches: 4. Germline lookup yields CDR1 SGHRS and CDR2 YFSETQ. This CDR3 is built from 14 residues.

The chain links TRBV5-4 to TRBJ1-2, with 8 bases identical to TRBD1. V shed 0 bases, J shed 8 bases, and the junction held 9 bases outside the gene matches. The CDR3 sequence is 15 residues long. CDR1 and CDR2 from the germline V gene are SGHNT and YYREEE (reference sequence). The CDR3 is CASSLASGQGGGYTF. The CDR3 DNA reads TGTGCCAGCAGCTTGGCCTCAGGACAGGGCGGCGGCTACACCTTC.

The rearrangement uses TRBV2 and TRBJ1-6, with 7 positions matching TRBD1. The CDR3 spans 21 residues. The junction had 17 bases not matched to a gene; V was cut back by 3 bases and J by 0 bases. CDR1 is SNHLY and CDR2 is FYNNEI in the germline V gene. The CDR3 DNA sequence: TGTGCCAGCAGTGATACCAGAGGGGGCCGCTTCCTTAGCTCCTATAATTCACCCCTCCACTTT. The encoded protein is CASSDTRGGRFLSSYNSPLHF.